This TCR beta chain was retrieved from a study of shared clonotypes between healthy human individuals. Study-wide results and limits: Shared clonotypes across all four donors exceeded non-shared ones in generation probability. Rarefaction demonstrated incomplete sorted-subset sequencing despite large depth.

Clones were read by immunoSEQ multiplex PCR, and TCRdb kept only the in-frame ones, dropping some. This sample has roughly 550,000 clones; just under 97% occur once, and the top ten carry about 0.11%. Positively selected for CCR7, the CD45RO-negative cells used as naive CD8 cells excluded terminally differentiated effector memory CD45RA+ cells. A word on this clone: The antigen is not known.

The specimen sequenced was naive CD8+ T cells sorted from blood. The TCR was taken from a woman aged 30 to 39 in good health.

In DNA form, the CDR3 reads TGTGCCAGCAGCTCTTGGACTAGCGGGGGGGTCACAGATACGCAGTATTTT. Its protein is CASSSWTSGGVTDTQYF. This chain connects TRBV7-6 to TRBJ2-3, with 15 bases that match TRBD2. Per germline, CDR1 SGHVS and CDR2 FNYEAQ. With V trimmed by 4 bases and J by 2 bases, 4 bases remained unmatched. The CDR3 is made up of 17 amino acids.